This entry lists 13 T cell receptor beta chains sequenced from one sample in a study of T cells in tuberculosis. Measured with immunoSEQ multiplex PCR; TCRdb has only the in-frame clones, and not every one. This sample carries 20,000 to 25,000 clones, around nine tenths of them seen once, and the ten largest clones take 17%. Sequenced: PBMCs. The origin of the receptors is a donor between 10 and 29 years old with latent tuberculosis or without tuberculosis infection. Some clones in this sample may be carry-over from other donors' samples.

This clone was observed a single time. The chain carries TRBV7-3 and TRBJ1-1; maybe TRBD1 (6 bases). The CDR3 runs to 14 residues. CDR1 is SGHTA, CDR2 FQGTGA, per germline. V lost 3 bases, J lost 1 base, and 9 bases lay in between. CDR3 DNA: TGTGCCAGCAGCTTCGGGGGGGCGAACACTGAAGCTTTCTTT. It is translated as CASSFGGANTEAFF.

This chain uses TRBV5-1 with TRBJ1-1; 8 bases agree with TRBD1. CDR3 length equals 16 residues. Trimming took 3 bases from V and 0 from J; bases not matched to a gene: 7. Germline assignment: CDR1 SGHRS and CDR2 YFSETQ. CDR3 DNA: TGCGCCAGCAGCTCCGGACAGGGCCTCATGAACACTGAAGCTTTCTTT. Its translation is CASSSGQGLMNTEAFF.

The chain links TRBV18 to TRBJ2-5, with TRBD2 identical over 14 bases. This CDR3 contains 20 residues. From germline, CDR1 is KGHSH and CDR2 LQKENI. The J segment lost 2 bases and the V segment lost 1 base, leaving 12 bases of the junction unmatched. CDR3 in amino acids: CASSPLLRLAGGPLQETQYF. The CDR3 DNA reads as TGTGCCAGCTCACCACTTCTTAGACTAGCGGGAGGGCCACTACAAGAGACCCAGTACTTC.

V usage is TRBV29-1 and J usage is TRBJ1-4; no reliable D call. Germline CDR1 reads SQVTM; CDR2 reads ANQGSEA. The CDR3 runs to 13 residues. V gave up 2 bases and J gave up 2 bases, with 6 bases separating them. CDR3 loop: CSVETRTNEKLFF. CDR3 sequence (DNA): TGCAGCGTTGAAACGAGGACTAATGAAAAACTGTTTTTT.

This clone was detected only a few times. The chain joins TRBV11-2 to TRBJ1-5; TRBD1 is a possible D gene (6 bases). The CDR3 loop spans 15 amino acids. Germline V gene sequence: CDR1 SGHAT, CDR2 FQNNGV. V was cut by 2 bases and J by 2 bases, with 10 bases left in between. CDR3 sequence reads: CASSLSGEGNQPQHF. CDR3 bases: TGTGCCAGCAGCTTATCAGGGGAAGGCAATCAGCCCCAGCATTTT.

This chain joins TRBV7-7 and TRBJ2-3; TRBD2 agrees at 7 bases. This CDR3 contains 16 residues. The V and J ends lost 5 bases and 0 bases, in that order; junction bases with no gene match: 8. CDR1 SSHAT and CDR2 FNYEAQ come from the germline V gene (reference sequence). The CDR3 bases are TGTGCCAGCAGCCCCGGGAGCGGGACGAGCACAGATACGCAGTATTTT. Protein product: CASSPGSGTSTDTQYF. The entire variable domain, with the rest obtained from reference TRBV7-7 and TRBJ2-3, is as follows: GAGVSQSPRYKVTKRGQDVTLRCDPISSHATLYWYQQALGQGPEFLTYFNYEAQPDKSGLPSDRFSAERPEGSISTLTIQRTEQRDSAMYRCASSPGSGTSTDTQYFGPGTRLTVL.

This chain uses TRBV11-2 with TRBJ2-1; 10 nucleotides align to TRBD2. V dropped 1 base and J dropped 4; count of bases not matched to a gene: 13. The CDR3 extends over 19 amino acids. In germline, CDR1 is SGHAT, CDR2 FQNNGV. CDR3 residues: CASSLGVPSGRATYNEQFF. The CDR3 bases are TGTGCCAGCAGCTTAGGTGTACCGAGCGGGAGGGCCACTTACAATGAGCAGTTCTTC.

This clone has just one count. The chain couples TRBV9 to TRBJ1-1; D is unresolved. Trimming stripped 3 bases from V and 7 bases from J, with 4 bases between. Germline V gene lookup returns CDR1 SGDLS and CDR2 YYNGEE. The CDR3 extends over 10 amino acids. The CDR3: CASSAREAFF. CDR3 DNA sequence: TGTGCCAGCAGCGCCCGTGAAGCTTTCTTT.

This chain links TRBV1 with TRBJ2-7; no DNA check was done on the table's D call, TRBD1. TRBV1 is annotated as a pseudogene. The CDR3 runs to 15 residues. In nucleotides, the CDR3 is TGCACCAGCAGCCAAGATAGGGGCAGCAAGTACGAGCAGTACTTC. Its protein product is CTSSQDRGSKYEQYF.

The chain employs TRBV14 and TRBJ1-1; 7 bases are a match to TRBD1. This CDR3 comprises 15 residues. With 0 bases clipped from V and 8 bases from J, the junction kept 9 bases outside the gene matches. Germline loops: CDR1 SGHDN, CDR2 FVKESK. The CDR3 loop is CASSQDPPDRQEAFF. In DNA, the CDR3 is TGTGCCAGCAGCCAAGATCCCCCGGACAGGCAAGAAGCTTTCTTT.

The chain couples TRBV7-3 to TRBJ2-4; a possible D gene is TRBD1 (5 bases). Germline V gene data show CDR1 as SGHTA and CDR2 as FQGTGA. The CDR3 consists of 14 residues. The V and J ends lost 5 bases and 5 bases respectively, with 13 bases between them. The DNA for the CDR3 is TGTGCCAGCAGCCCGAACGACAGAGAAAACATTCAGTACTTC. It is translated as CASSPNDRENIQYF.

The rearrangement links TRBV7-8 to TRBJ2-3; 7 bases map to TRBD2. Germline V gene data show CDR1 as SGHVS and CDR2 as FQNEAQ. The CDR3 consists of 14 residues. V dropped 5 bases and J dropped 5; count of bases not matched to a gene: 7. Here the CDR3 reads CASSPGGTGDTQYF. Written as DNA, the CDR3 is TGTGCCAGCAGCCCGGGGGGTACCGGAGATACGCAGTATTTT.

In the case of this clone: The junction shows a germline mismatch at one end, possibly a read error. CDR3 coding DNA: TGTGCCGGCAGGACAGCCGCGTCCTACGAGCAGTACTTC. It encodes CAGRTAASYEQYF. The chain is built from TRBV6-1 and TRBJ2-7, with TRBD1 as a possible D gene (6 bases). Germline loops: CDR1 MNHNS, CDR2 SASEGT. This CDR3 is built from 13 residues.